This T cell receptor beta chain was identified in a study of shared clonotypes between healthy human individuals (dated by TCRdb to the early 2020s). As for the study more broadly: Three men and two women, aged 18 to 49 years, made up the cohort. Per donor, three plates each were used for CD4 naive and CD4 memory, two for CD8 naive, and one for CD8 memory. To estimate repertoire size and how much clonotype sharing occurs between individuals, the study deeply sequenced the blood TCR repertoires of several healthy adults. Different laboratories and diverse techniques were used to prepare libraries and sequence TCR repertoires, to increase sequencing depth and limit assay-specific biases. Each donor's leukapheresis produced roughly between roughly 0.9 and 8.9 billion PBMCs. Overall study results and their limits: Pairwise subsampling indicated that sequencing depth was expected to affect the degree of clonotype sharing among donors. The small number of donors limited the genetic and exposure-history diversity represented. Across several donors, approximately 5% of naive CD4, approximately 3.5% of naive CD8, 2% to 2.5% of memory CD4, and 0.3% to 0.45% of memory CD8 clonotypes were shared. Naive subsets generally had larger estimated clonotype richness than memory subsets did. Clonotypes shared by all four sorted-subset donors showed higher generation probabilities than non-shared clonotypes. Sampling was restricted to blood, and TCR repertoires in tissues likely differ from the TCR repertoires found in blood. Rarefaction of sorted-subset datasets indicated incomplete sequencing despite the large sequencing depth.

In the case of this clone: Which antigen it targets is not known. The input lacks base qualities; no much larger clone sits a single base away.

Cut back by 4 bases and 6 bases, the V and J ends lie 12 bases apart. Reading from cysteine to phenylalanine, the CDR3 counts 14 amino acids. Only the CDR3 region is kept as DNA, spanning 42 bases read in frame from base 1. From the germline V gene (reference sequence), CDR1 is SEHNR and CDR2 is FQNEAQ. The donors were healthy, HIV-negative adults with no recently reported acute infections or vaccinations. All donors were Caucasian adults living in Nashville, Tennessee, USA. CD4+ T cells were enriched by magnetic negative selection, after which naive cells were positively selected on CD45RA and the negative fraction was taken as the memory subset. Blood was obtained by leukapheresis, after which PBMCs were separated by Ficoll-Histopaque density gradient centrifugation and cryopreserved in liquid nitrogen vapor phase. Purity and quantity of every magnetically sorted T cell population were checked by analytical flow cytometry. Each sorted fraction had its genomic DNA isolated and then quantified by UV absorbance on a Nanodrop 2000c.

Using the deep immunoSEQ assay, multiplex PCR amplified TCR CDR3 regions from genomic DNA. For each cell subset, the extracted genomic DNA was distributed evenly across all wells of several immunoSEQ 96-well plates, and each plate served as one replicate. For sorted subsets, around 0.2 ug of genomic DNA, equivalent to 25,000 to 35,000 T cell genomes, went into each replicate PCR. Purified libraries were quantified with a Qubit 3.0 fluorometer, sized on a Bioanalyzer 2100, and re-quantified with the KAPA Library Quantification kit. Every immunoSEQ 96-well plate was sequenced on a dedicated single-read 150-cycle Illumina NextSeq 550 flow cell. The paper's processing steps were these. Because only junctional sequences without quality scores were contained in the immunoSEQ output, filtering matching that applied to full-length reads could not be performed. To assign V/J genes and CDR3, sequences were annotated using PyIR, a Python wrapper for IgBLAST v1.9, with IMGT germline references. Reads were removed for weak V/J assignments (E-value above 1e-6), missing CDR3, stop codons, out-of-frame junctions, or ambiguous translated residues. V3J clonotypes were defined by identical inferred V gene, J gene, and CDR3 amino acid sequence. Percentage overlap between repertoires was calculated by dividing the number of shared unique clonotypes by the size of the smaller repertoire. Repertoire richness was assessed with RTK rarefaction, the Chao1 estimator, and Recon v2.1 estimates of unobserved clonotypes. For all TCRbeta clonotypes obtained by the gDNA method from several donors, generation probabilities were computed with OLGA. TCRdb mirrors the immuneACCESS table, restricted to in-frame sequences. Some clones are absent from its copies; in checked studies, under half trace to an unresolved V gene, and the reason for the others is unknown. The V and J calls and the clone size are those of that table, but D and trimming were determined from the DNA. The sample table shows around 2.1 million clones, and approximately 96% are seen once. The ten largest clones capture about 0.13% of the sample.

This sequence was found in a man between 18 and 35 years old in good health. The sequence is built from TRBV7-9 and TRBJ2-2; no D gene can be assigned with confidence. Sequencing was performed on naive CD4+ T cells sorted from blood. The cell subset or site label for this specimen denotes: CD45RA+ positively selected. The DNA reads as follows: TGTGCCAGCAGCTCTTCTATAGACTCCGGGGAGCTGTTTTTT. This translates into CASSSSIDSGELFF.